This T cell receptor beta chain was sequenced for a study of lymphopenia after photon versus proton radiotherapy. Overall study results and limits: Survival link was tested only in deceased patients; proton benefit remains a possibility. A bigger post-nadir fall in TCR diversity correlated inversely with survival time in deceased patients. Under photons, naive T cells and diversity fell while effector/memory populations rose. After lymphocyte nadir, photon-treated repertoires showed oligoclonal expansion, especially CD8+ Temra.

Here immunoSEQ multiplex PCR was the method, and the copy in TCRdb shows in-frame clones only, minus some. This table holds under 20,000 clones, 85% to 95% found once. The CDR3 runs to 15 residues. V trimming: 4 bases; J trimming: 8 bases; junction bases outside the gene matches: 9. Germline V gives CDR1 MNHEY, CDR2 SVGAGI. With regard to this clone: Its target is unknown.

This chain uses TRBV6-5 with TRBJ2-2; 8 bases align to TRBD2. This TCR was sampled from a man between 60 and 75 years old with pancreatic cancer. Here the sequenced sample was peripheral blood, taken from a patient treated with photon-based radiotherapy. DNA for the CDR3: TGTGCCAGCAGTTCCCGGGGGGGCCTTTTTGGGGAGCTGTTTTTT. Protein sequence: CASSSRGGLFGELFF.